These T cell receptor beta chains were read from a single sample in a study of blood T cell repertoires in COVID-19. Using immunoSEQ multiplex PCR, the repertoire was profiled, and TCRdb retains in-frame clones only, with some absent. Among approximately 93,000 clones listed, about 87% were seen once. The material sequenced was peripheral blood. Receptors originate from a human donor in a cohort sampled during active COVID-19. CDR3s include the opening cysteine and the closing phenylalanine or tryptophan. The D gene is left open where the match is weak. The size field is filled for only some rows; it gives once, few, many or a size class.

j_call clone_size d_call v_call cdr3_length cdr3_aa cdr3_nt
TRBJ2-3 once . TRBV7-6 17 CASSYSGAASATDTQYF TGTGCCAGCAGCTACTCTGGGGCGGCGTCGGCAACAGATACGCAGTATTTT
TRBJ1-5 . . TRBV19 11 CASSISHRQHF TGTGCCAGTAGTATATCCCACCGGCAGCATTTT
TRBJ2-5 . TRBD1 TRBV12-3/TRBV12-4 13 CASSLTGWETQYF TGTGCCAGCAGTTTGACAGGGTGGGAGACCCAGTACTTC
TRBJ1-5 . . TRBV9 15 CASSVEGDPNQPQHF TGTGCCAGCAGCGTAGAAGGGGATCCTAATCAGCCCCAGCATTTT
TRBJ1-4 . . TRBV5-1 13 CASSLAGDEKLFF TGCGCCAGCAGCTTGGCCGGGGATGAAAAACTGTTTTTT
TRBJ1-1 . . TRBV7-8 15 CASSLGKRGNTEAFF TGTGCCAGCAGCTTAGGGAAACGAGGGAACACTGAAGCTTTCTTT
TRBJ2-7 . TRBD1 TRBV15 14 CATSREGQGYEQYF TGTGCCACCAGCAGGGAAGGACAGGGCTACGAGCAGTACTTC
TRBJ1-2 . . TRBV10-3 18 CAISPSPGTPQFNYGYTF TGTGCCATCAGTCCGTCACCCGGGACACCCCAATTTAACTATGGCTACACCTTC
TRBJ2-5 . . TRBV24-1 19 CATSDSRVTHSIRQETQYF TGTGCCACCAGTGATTCCAGGGTTACGCACTCTATCAGGCAAGAGACCCAGTACTTC
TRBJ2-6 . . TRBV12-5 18 CASGLGRQRDSGANVLTF TGTGCTAGTGGTTTGGGAAGACAACGGGATTCTGGGGCCAACGTCCTGACTTTC
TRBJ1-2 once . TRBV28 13 CASDVGGHYGYTF TGTGCCAGCGATGTGGGGGGACACTATGGCTACACCTTC
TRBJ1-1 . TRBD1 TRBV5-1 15 CASSFETGAGTEAFF TGCGCCAGCAGCTTCGAAACAGGGGCGGGGACTGAAGCTTTCTTT
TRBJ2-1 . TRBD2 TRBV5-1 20 CASSLTTGPSVAGGYNEQFF TGCGCCAGCAGCCTGACGACAGGGCCTTCGGTAGCGGGAGGCTACAATGAGCAGTTCTTC